This entry describes one TCR beta chain. Its target is not known. The junction shows a germline mismatch at one end, possibly a read error. The sample originates from a study of cytomegalovirus exposure and HLA in healthy donors. This CDR3 region has 14 residues. Looked up from germline, CDR1 is SSHAT and CDR2 is FNYEAQ (reference sequence). Findings and limits, study-wide: Productive rates of about 90% or about 30% were seen for most TCR beta V segments in an earlier analysis. In vitro assays verified that three CMV-associated chains recognized CMV antigens specifically. Most CMV-associated TCR beta chains were later found to appear HLA-restricted.

Primers included in the PCR were 60 Vbeta and 13 Jbeta primers. Sequenced by immunoSEQ multiplex PCR; TCRdb stores in-frame clones only, minus some. The record lists 100,000 to 150,000 clones, of which the ten most abundant hold approximately 1.7%. Material: PBMCs. This sequence was found in a middle-aged woman in good health and CMV-seropositive. The V gene is TRBV7-7, the J gene TRBJ2-7; the D gene is possibly TRBD2 (6 bases). The CDR3, as DNA: TGTGCTAGCAGCCCCTATGGGGGGTTGGGCGAGCAGTACTTC. It translates to CASSPYGGLGEQYF.